Listed here are 24 T cell receptor beta chains from one sample, sequenced in a study of spatial heterogeneity in lung cancer. Overall study results and limits: Mutation tallies in tumors tracked expanded intratumoral alpha and beta TCR counts.

These receptors have no known antigen. Indicated time point: sample taken at primary tumor resection. TCRdb recomputed calls from the 5' RACE reads with MiXCR, one row per CDR3 protein. The data show fewer than 10,000 distinct CDR3 sequences, 4.5% to 5% seen once. The source material was lung tumor tissue, sampled at surgery. These receptor sequences come from a female donor with early-stage non-small cell lung cancer.

This clonotype was found a few times. This sequence may be a read error, since a much larger clone differs from it by one base. V usage is TRBV27 and J usage is TRBJ2-6; possible D gene TRBD1, 5 bases. Germline CDR1 MNHEY, CDR2 SMNVEV (reference sequence). This CDR3 is 16 amino acids long. The CDR3 region is CASSGTGFTGANVLNF. CDR3 sequence (DNA): TGTGCCAGCAGCGGAACCGGCTTTACTGGGGCCAACGTCCTGAATTTC.

This clonotype was seen ten or more times. The chain combines TRBV7-8 with TRBJ2-2, with D perhaps TRBD1 (5 bases). The V end lost 6 bases, the J end lost 6 bases, and 11 bases lay between the germline ends. This CDR3 spans 13 amino acids. The germline gives CDR1 SGHVS, CDR2 FQNEAQ. The CDR3 loop is CASSPRVAGELFF. The CDR3 bases are TGTGCCAGCAGTCCCAGGGTAGCCGGGGAGCTGTTTTTT.

The table lists this clonotype with many counts. V is TRBV5-1 and J is TRBJ2-7; TRBD2 aligns across 10 bases. The CDR3 spans 15 residues. V shed 4 bases, J shed 1 base, and the junction held 5 bases outside the gene matches. CDR1 and CDR2 from the germline V gene are SGHRS and YFSETQ. In DNA form, the CDR3 reads TGCGCCAGCAGCAACCTACTAGCGGGGTCCTACGAGCAGTACTTC. It yields the protein CASSNLLAGSYEQYF.

This clonotype rates as medium-sized (0.01 to 0.1%). The genes are TRBV5-8 and TRBJ2-5; D is perhaps TRBD1 (6 bases). The length of the CDR3 is 18 residues. V was pared by 4 bases and J by 5 bases, with 27 bases between. The germline gives CDR1 SGHTS, CDR2 YDEGEE. The CDR3 DNA sequence: TGTGCCAGCAGCGGCACCGGGACATCTTTTTGGAGTGTTGAGACCCAGTACTTC. It codes for CASSGTGTSFWSVETQYF.

This clonotype was observed many times. The J gene is TRBJ2-1, the V gene TRBV15; tentatively, D is TRBD2 (5 bases). The CDR3 spans 17 residues. CDR1 is LNHNV and CDR2 is YYDKDF in the germline V gene (reference sequence). V was shortened by 0 bases and J by 7 bases, with 19 bases between the two germline ends. CDR3 in amino acids: CATSRDPSLVGGNEQFF. CDR3 in DNA: TGTGCCACCAGCAGAGACCCGTCTTTGGTGGGCGGGAATGAGCAGTTCTTC.

Ten or more counts support this clonotype. This CDR3 is CASSFEPPTASSGNTIYF. The CDR3 region has the DNA TGCGCCAGCAGCTTCGAACCTCCGACGGCTTCGTCTGGAAACACCATATATTTT. The chain carries TRBV5-1 and TRBJ1-3; D is unresolved. Trimming cost V 2 bases and J 1 base, with 19 bases left between them. There are 18 residues in the CDR3. The germline V gene has CDR1 SGHRS and CDR2 YFSETQ.

The chain recombines TRBV5-5 with TRBJ2-7, with D unclear. Per the germline V gene, CDR1 is SGHKS and CDR2 is YYEKEE (reference sequence). The CDR3 spans 15 residues. The V gene lost 0 bases and the J gene lost 3 bases, with 13 bases spanning the gap. For the CDR3, the DNA is TGTGCCAGCAGCTTGGGGCCATCATCGAGCTACGAGCAGTACTTC. Protein: CASSLGPSSSYEQYF.

This clonotype counts as medium-sized. This chain connects TRBV2 to TRBJ2-7; D gene uncertain. The CDR3 runs 15 residues. V lost 3 bases, J lost 2 bases, and 14 bases lay in between. CDR1 and CDR2 (germline): SNHLY, FYNNEI. CDR3: CASSDPGKRTYEQYF. The CDR3 nucleotides are TGTGCCAGCAGTGATCCGGGCAAGCGAACCTACGAGCAGTACTTC.

By proportion, this clonotype is medium-sized. A read error may explain this, as a much larger clone is one base away. The CDR3 DNA reads as TGTGCCAGCAGTGAAGGGGCTGGGGCCAACGTCCTGAATTTC. The encoded protein is CASSEGAGANVLNF. The chain employs TRBV25-1 and TRBJ2-6; D might be TRBD1 (5 bases). Germline CDR1 is MGHDK and CDR2 is SYGVNS. CDR3 size: 14 residues.

The chain carries TRBV10-3 and TRBJ1-1, with D possibly being TRBD1 (5 bases). CDR1 and CDR2 from the germline V gene are ENHRY and SYGVKD. CDR3 length: 14 amino acids. V dropped 4 bases and J dropped 3 bases, with 12 bases sitting between them. The CDR3 DNA reads as TGTGCCATCAGTGCCAGGGCGGGGGACACTGAAGCTTTCTTT. Translating gives CAISARAGDTEAFF.

There are many counts of this clonotype. V is TRBV5-1 and J is TRBJ2-2; 8 bases map to TRBD2. This CDR3 is 14 amino acids long. The germline V gene has CDR1 SGHRS and CDR2 YFSETQ. V gave up 4 bases and J gave up 7 bases; unmatched junction bases: 6. Here the CDR3 DNA reads TGCGCCAGCAGCAGCGGGAGTTTCAGCGGGGAGCTGTTTTTT. Its translation: CASSSGSFSGELFF.

This clonotype showed up many times. The chain recombines TRBV10-2 with TRBJ1-5; no definite D call. From germline, CDR1 is WSHSY and CDR2 SAAADI. This CDR3 has 15 amino acids. Trimming took off 3 bases at V and 5 bases at J, with 14 bases between the two ends. The CDR3 nucleotides are TGCGCCAGCAGTGAAGTAGGGAGGTGGGATCAGCCCCAGCATTTT. Protein product: CASSEVGRWDQPQHF.

By proportion, this clonotype is medium-sized (0.01 to 0.1%). The chain joins TRBV10-3 to TRBJ1-2, with D perhaps TRBD1 (5 bases). Deletions cut 2 bases from V and 2 bases from J, with 12 bases between. The CDR3 is 15 amino acids. Per germline, CDR1 ENHRY and CDR2 SYGVKD. CDR3 DNA sequence: TGTGCCATCAGTGAGGGCCCAGGGATAAACTATGGCTACACCTTC. Encoded protein: CAISEGPGINYGYTF.

This clonotype was observed many times. V is TRBV20-1 and J is TRBJ1-5, with 7 bases matching TRBD1. The germline gives CDR1 DFQATT, CDR2 SNEGSKA (reference sequence). The CDR3 has 16 amino acids. After removal of 0 bases from V and 3 bases from J, the junction contained 8 bases not matched to a gene. The DNA of the CDR3 is TGCAGTGCTAGAGATCTGGGAGGGGGCTACAATCAGCCCCAGCATTTT. Protein: CSARDLGGGYNQPQHF.

This clonotype was observed many times. The genes are TRBV20-1 and TRBJ2-5; 7 nucleotides agree with TRBD2. V gave up 6 bases and J gave up 1 base; unmatched junction bases: 8. Germline V CDR1 and CDR2: DFQATT, SNEGSKA (reference sequence). There are 14 residues in the CDR3. CDR3 nucleotide sequence: TGCAGTGCCAGGGACTACTACCCCCAAGAGACCCAGTACTTC. This gives the protein CSARDYYPQETQYF.

At least ten counts were recorded for this clonotype. This chain connects TRBV2 to TRBJ2-7; 10 bases are a match to TRBD2. The J segment lost 4 bases and the V segment lost 1 base, leaving 4 bases of the junction unmatched. This CDR3 has 15 amino acids. CDR1 and CDR2 (germline): SNHLY, FYNNEI. This CDR3 reads CASSEGGAGGYEQYF. The CDR3, as DNA: TGTGCCAGCAGTGAAGGCGGAGCGGGGGGGTACGAGCAGTACTTC. Together with reference TRBV2 and TRBJ2-7, the CDR3 gives the full variable domain: EPEVTQTPSHQVTQMGQEVILRCVPISNHLYFYWYRQILGQKVEFLVSFYNNEISEKSEIFDDQFSVERPDGSNFTLKIRSTKLEDSAMYFCASSEGGAGGYEQYFGPGTRLTVT.

Judged by abundance, this clonotype is large. The chain combines TRBV28 with TRBJ1-2, with 8 bases that match TRBD1. Germline V gene data show CDR1 as MDHEN and CDR2 as SYDVKM. The CDR3 has 13 amino acids. With V trimmed by 7 bases and J by 8 bases, 9 bases remained unmatched. Written as DNA, the CDR3 is TGTGCCAGCAACACAGACAGGGGTGACGGCTACACCTTC. This translates into CASNTDRGDGYTF.

Many counts were recorded for this clonotype. This chain joins TRBV12-3 or TRBV12-4 and TRBJ2-7; D gene uncertain. CDR3 length equals 12 residues. With 1 base removed from V and 6 bases from J, the gap between germline ends came to 7 bases. CDR3 region: CASSLGVGEQYF. The CDR3 bases are TGTGCCAGCAGTTTAGGGGTCGGCGAGCAGTACTTC.

This clonotype is large in the sample. CDR3 nucleotides: TGTGCCAGCAGCTTATGGCTAGCGGGAGTACCCGGGGAGCTGTTTTTT. Translating it yields CASSLWLAGVPGELFF. The chain recombines TRBV7-9 with TRBJ2-2, with 10 bases lining up with TRBD2. This CDR3 spans 16 amino acids. The J segment lost 6 bases and the V segment lost 2 bases, leaving 6 bases of the junction unmatched. Germline CDR1 and CDR2: SEHNR and FQNEAQ (reference sequence).

This clonotype occurred a few times. The chain uses TRBV3-1 and TRBJ1-6; TRBD1 agrees at 9 bases. The V gene's germline CDR1 is LGHDT and CDR2 YNNKEL (reference sequence). The ends lost 1 base at V and 11 bases at J; junction bases unmatched: 6. The CDR3 extends over 15 amino acids. The CDR3 nucleotides read TGTGCCAGCAGCCAAGGTGGACAGGGGAGGACACCCCTCCACTTT. Its protein is CASSQGGQGRTPLHF.

In this sample, this clonotype turned up many times. The CDR3 nucleotides are TGTGCCAGCAGTTACTCCCCCCGGAGTACTCTCAGGGGACAGTACTTC. Translated, it gives CASSYSPRSTLRGQYF. The chain uses TRBV6-5 and TRBJ2-7; possible D gene TRBD1, 6 bases. Trimming stripped 0 bases from V and 10 bases from J, with 22 bases between. CDR1 is MNHEY, CDR2 SVGAGI, per germline. The CDR3 loop spans 16 amino acids.

In this sample, this clonotype is medium-sized. The chain has TRBV30 and TRBJ2-7; tentatively, D is TRBD1 (5 bases). Deletions cut 2 bases from V and 6 bases from J, with 8 bases between. The V gene's germline CDR1 is GTSNPN and CDR2 SVGIG (reference sequence). The CDR3 sequence is 11 residues long. CDR3 sequence: CAWSLQVEQYF. The CDR3 nucleotides are TGTGCCTGGAGTCTACAGGTCGAGCAGTACTTC.

This clonotype was found many times. This rearrangement joins TRBV5-1 to TRBJ2-1; a weak D match, TRBD1 (5 bases). This CDR3 is 16 amino acids long. Germline V lookup: CDR1 SGHRS, CDR2 YFSETQ. The V and J ends lost 0 bases and 0 bases respectively, with 10 bases between them. The CDR3 DNA sequence: TGCGCCAGCAGCTTGGGGGGCGGAAGCTCCTACAATGAGCAGTTCTTC. The encoded protein is CASSLGGGSSYNEQFF.

The rearrangement links TRBV7-2 to TRBJ2-3; the D gene could be TRBD1 or TRBD2 (6 bases each). Per the germline V gene, CDR1 is SGHTA and CDR2 is FQGNSA. V lost 8 bases, J lost 10 bases, and 19 bases lay in between. The CDR3 consists of 13 residues. The chain's CDR3 is CASSLEGRGAQYF. The CDR3 region has the DNA TGTGCCAGCTCGCTAGAAGGAAGGGGGGCGCAGTATTTT.